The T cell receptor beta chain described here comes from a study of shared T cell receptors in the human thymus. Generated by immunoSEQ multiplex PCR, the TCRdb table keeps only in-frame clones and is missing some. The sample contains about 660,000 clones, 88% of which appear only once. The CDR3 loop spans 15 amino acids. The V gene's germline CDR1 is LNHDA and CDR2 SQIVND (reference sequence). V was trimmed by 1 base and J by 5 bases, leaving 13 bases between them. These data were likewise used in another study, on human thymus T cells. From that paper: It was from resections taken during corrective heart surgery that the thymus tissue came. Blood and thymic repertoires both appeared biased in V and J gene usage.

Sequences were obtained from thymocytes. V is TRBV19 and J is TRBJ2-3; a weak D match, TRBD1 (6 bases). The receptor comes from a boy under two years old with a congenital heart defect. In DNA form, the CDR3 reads TGTGCCAGTAGTATAGTGCCAGGGGCTGGAGATACGCAGTATTTT. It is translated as CASSIVPGAGDTQYF.